The 22 T cell receptor beta chains in this list originate from one sample, sequenced in a study of T cells in Graves' hyperthyroidism and ophthalmopathy (dated by TCRdb to the late 2010s). Library construction relied on multiplex PCR. Reads for this sample came from an Illumina HiSeq 2000. The TCR beta CDR3 regions were amplified from RNA transcripts. The TCR CDR3 was subjected to a first round of RT-PCR using the HTBI primer set and the Qiagen OneStep RT-PCR kit. TCRdb reworked the public reads: Q25 trimming with fastp, MiXCR clone assembly, productive beta chains retained. For every CDR3 protein sequence, its rows merge into one entry that carries the most common genes and DNA. The sample has hundreds of thousands of distinct CDR3 sequences on record, around 14% of them singletons. The leading ten clones occupy 30% to 35% of the sample. What was sequenced was blood. The receptors here all came from a young woman with Graves' hyperthyroidism.

This clonotype turned up a few times. As DNA, the CDR3 is TGCAGCGTTGAGCCGTCGAACAATGAGCAGTTCTTC. It codes for CSVEPSNNEQFF. The gene calls are TRBV29-1 and TRBJ2-1; D gene ambiguous. The V end was cut by 3 bases, the J end by 5 bases, with 8 bases between. CDR1 and CDR2 (germline): SQVTM, ANQGSEA. CDR3 length: 12 amino acids.

This clonotype came up many times. V usage is TRBV3-1 and J usage is TRBJ1-6, with a tentative D call TRBD1 (5 bases). Germline lookup yields CDR1 LGHDT and CDR2 YNNKEL (reference sequence). The CDR3 spans 14 residues. V lost 0 bases and J lost 10, with 10 bases in between. The CDR3 spells CASSQDSGVSPLHF. CDR3 DNA sequence: TGTGCCAGCAGCCAAGATTCGGGGGTCTCACCCCTCCACTTT.

This chain joins TRBV6-1 and TRBJ2-1; the D gene is possibly TRBD2 (6 bases). Germline CDR1 reads MNHNS; CDR2 reads SASEGT. Trimming left V 8 bases short and J 2 bases short, with 10 bases between. The CDR3 extends over 13 amino acids. The CDR3 DNA follows: TGTGCCAGCGTAGCGGAGACCTACAATGAGCAGTTCTTC. Residues: CASVAETYNEQFF.

This sequence joins TRBV11-2 and TRBJ2-5; D call uncertain. Trimming stripped 5 bases from V and 5 bases from J, with 15 bases between. Germline V gene lookup returns CDR1 SGHAT and CDR2 FQNNGV. The CDR3 covers 14 residues. The CDR3 bases are TGTGCCAGCAGCCTAGGGATTTCTAGGGAGACCCAGTACTTC. It specifies CASSLGISRETQYF.

The rearrangement uses TRBV28 and TRBJ1-2; D not resolved. Trimming pared 5 bases from V and 7 bases from J, leaving 23 bases between. CDR1 is MDHEN, CDR2 SYDVKM, per germline. The CDR3 is made up of 16 amino acids. CDR3 DNA sequence: TGTGCCAGCAGTCCTTTGCGAGGACGAAATCGGCCTGGCTACACCTTC. Its protein is CASSPLRGRNRPGYTF.

This clonotype was observed at least ten times. V is TRBV28 and J is TRBJ1-5; tentatively, D is TRBD1 (6 bases). CDR3 length: 15 residues. V was clipped by 5 bases and J by 3 bases, with 14 bases between them. Germline CDR1 reads MDHEN; CDR2 reads SYDVKM. The CDR3 loop reads CASSPSPGVNQPQHF. The CDR3, as DNA: TGTGCCAGCAGTCCCAGTCCAGGGGTCAATCAGCCCCAGCATTTT.

At least ten counts were recorded for this clonotype. The chain joins TRBV20-1 to TRBJ2-3; D is undetermined. Per germline, CDR1 DFQATT and CDR2 SNEGSKA (reference sequence). Deletions cut 1 base from V and 4 bases from J, with 18 bases between. The CDR3 contains 16 residues. In DNA, the CDR3 is TGCAGTGCTAGAGTCCCGGGTTTCGCTAGAGCAGATACGCAGTATTTT. Its protein is CSARVPGFARADTQYF.

With respect to this clonotype: A read error may explain this, as a much larger clone is one base away. The rearrangement links TRBV6-2 or TRBV6-3 to TRBJ2-3, with 7 bases identical to TRBD2. Germline CDR1 is MNHEY and CDR2 is SVGEGT. Trimming cost V 7 bases and J 0 bases; bases outside gene matches: 10. The CDR3 extends over 16 amino acids. CDR3 amino acids: CASNLGLRTSTDTQYF. CDR3 in DNA: TGTGCCAGCAACCTGGGACTACGCACAAGCACAGATACGCAGTATTTT.

This clonotype was picked up a small number of times. CDR3 amino acids: CASSLAAAGANVLTF. DNA for the CDR3: TGTGCCAGCAGCTTGGCAGCGGCTGGGGCCAACGTCCTGACTTTC. The V call is TRBV7-3, the J call TRBJ2-6, with a tentative D call TRBD2 (5 bases). CDR3 size: 15 residues. Per germline, CDR1 SGHTA and CDR2 FQGTGA. V was trimmed by 3 bases and J by 2 bases, leaving 8 bases between them.

This clonotype appeared many times. The rearrangement links TRBV3-1 to TRBJ1-5, with D unclear. Per germline, CDR1 LGHDT and CDR2 YNNKEL (reference sequence). The CDR3 extends over 13 amino acids. Trimming took 0 bases from V and 5 from J, leaving 5 bases between them. The DNA of the CDR3 is TGTGCCAGCAGCCAAGACATCGATCAGCCCCAGCATTTT. Protein sequence: CASSQDIDQPQHF. Full variable domain (rest looked up from reference TRBV3-1 and TRBJ1-5): DTAVSQTPKYLVTQMGNDKSIKCEQNLGHDTMYWYKQDSKKFLKIMFSYNNKELIINETVPNRFSPKSPDKAHLNLHINSLELGDSAVYFCASSQDIDQPQHFGDGTRLSIL.

The table lists this clonotype with many counts. The chain employs TRBV6-1 and TRBJ2-2, with 11 bases identical to TRBD2. Germline V gene data show CDR1 as MNHNS and CDR2 as SASEGT. The trim removed 4 bases at V and 1 base at J, leaving 5 bases unmatched. CDR3 size: 17 residues. Here the CDR3 reads CASSVKGTSGNTGELFF. Written as DNA, the CDR3 is TGTGCCAGCAGTGTTAAGGGGACTAGCGGGAACACCGGGGAGCTGTTTTTT.

This clonotype was seen repeatedly, ten times or more. The chain employs TRBV3-1 and TRBJ2-2; TRBD2 agrees at 11 bases. V shed 10 bases, J shed 5 bases, and the junction held 9 bases outside the gene matches. The CDR3 sequence is 15 residues long. CDR1 is LGHDT and CDR2 is YNNKEL in the germline V gene (reference sequence). The CDR3 bases are TGTGCCACGACTAGCGGGGTTTCGGCGACCGGGGAGCTGTTTTTT. It encodes CATTSGVSATGELFF.

This clonotype was seen many times. The J gene is TRBJ2-2, the V gene TRBV7-9, with D maybe TRBD1 (6 bases). The germline V gene has CDR1 SEHNR and CDR2 FQNEAQ (reference sequence). The CDR3 runs 16 residues. Trimming stripped 5 bases from V and 0 bases from J, with 13 bases between. CDR3 in amino acids: CASSPGAGPNTGELFF. DNA for the CDR3: TGTGCCAGCAGCCCAGGGGCAGGGCCGAACACCGGGGAGCTGTTTTTT.

The chain employs TRBV4-2 and TRBJ2-1; D uncertain. Germline V gene lookup returns CDR1 LGHNA and CDR2 YNFKEQ. V lost 1 base and J 1 base, leaving 14 bases between the germline ends. CDR3 length equals 17 residues. The CDR3 sequence is CASSQGAAETSYNEQFF. Here the CDR3 DNA reads TGTGCCAGCAGCCAAGGCGCGGCGGAAACTTCCTACAATGAGCAGTTCTTC.

This clonotype was picked up a small number of times. This chain connects TRBV5-1 to TRBJ2-1; unclear D gene. Germline V gives CDR1 SGHRS, CDR2 YFSETQ. The V and J ends lost 0 bases and 0 bases respectively, with 7 bases between them. This CDR3 is built from 15 residues. CDR3 amino acids: CASSLVRSSYNEQFF. CDR3 sequence (DNA): TGCGCCAGCAGCTTGGTACGGAGCTCCTACAATGAGCAGTTCTTC.

This sequence joins TRBV12-3 or TRBV12-4 and TRBJ1-4; D remains unclear. This CDR3 is built from 15 residues. With 0 bases removed from V and 6 bases from J, the gap between germline ends came to 11 bases. The CDR3 DNA reads TGTGCCAGCAGTTTAGCCCCCCCTTTGTATGAAAAACTGTTTTTT. Translating gives CASSLAPPLYEKLFF.

The J gene is TRBJ2-3, the V gene TRBV5-1, with no clear D. This CDR3 spans 13 amino acids. The V and J ends lost 6 bases and 2 bases respectively, with 10 bases between them. From germline, CDR1 is SGHRS and CDR2 YFSETQ. The DNA of the CDR3 is TGCGCCAGCACTGGGCCACACACAGATACGCAGTATTTT. Protein product: CASTGPHTDTQYF.

The table lists this clonotype with many counts. V usage is TRBV18 and J usage is TRBJ1-1, with D uncertain. Trimming stripped 0 bases from V and 3 bases from J, with 2 bases between. CDR1 KGHSH and CDR2 LQKENI come from the germline V gene. The CDR3 spans 12 residues. The CDR3 spells CASSPPYTEAFF. The DNA for the CDR3 is TGTGCCAGCTCACCACCGTACACTGAAGCTTTCTTT.

The rearrangement joins TRBV5-4 to TRBJ1-1; maybe TRBD1 (6 bases). The CDR3 totals 14 residues. Germline V gene sequence: CDR1 SGHNT, CDR2 YYREEE (reference sequence). Trimming cost V 1 base and J 4 bases, with 11 bases left between them. In DNA, the CDR3 is TGTGCCAGCAGCTTGCAGGGGCCTGGCACTGAAGCTTTCTTT. As protein: CASSLQGPGTEAFF.

About this clonotype: This may come from a read error, since a much larger clone is one base off. J is TRBJ2-7 and V is TRBV11-3; 7 nucleotides align to TRBD2. CDR1 is SGHNT, CDR2 YENEEA, per germline. J lost 7 bases, V lost 4 bases, and 10 bases had no gene match. The CDR3 totals 14 residues. CDR3 nucleotides: TGTGCCAGCAGCTCCCGGGAGGCTTCGGGTGAGCAGTACTTC. Its translation: CASSSREASGEQYF.

This clonotype has ten or more counts. This sequence joins TRBV7-6 and TRBJ2-7; D gene unclear. With 5 bases removed from V and 1 base from J, the gap between germline ends came to 15 bases. Germline V CDR1 and CDR2: SGHVS, FNYEAQ. The CDR3 has 15 amino acids. The DNA for the CDR3 is TGTGCCAGCAGCCCCCGGTCTGGGGTATCCTACGAGCAGTACTTC. Residues: CASSPRSGVSYEQYF. The full variable domain, completed using reference TRBV7-6 and TRBJ2-7, is GAGVSQSPRYKVTKRGQDVALRCDPISGHVSLYWYRQALGQGPEFLTYFNYEAQQDKSGLPNDRFSAERPEGSISTLTIQRTEQRDSAMYRCASSPRSGVSYEQYFGPGTRLTVT.

A few counts support this clonotype. The chain joins TRBV11-2 to TRBJ2-5; D not resolved. V lost 5 bases and J 6 bases, leaving 13 bases between the germline ends. This CDR3 comprises 13 residues. Germline lookup yields CDR1 SGHAT and CDR2 FQNNGV. The DNA for the CDR3 is TGTGCCAGCAGCCATAAGCAGAGCCAGACCCAGTACTTC. Translated: CASSHKQSQTQYF.